These 5 T cell receptor beta chains came from one sample sequenced in a study of blood T cell repertoires in COVID-19. Method: immunoSEQ multiplex PCR; TCRdb's copy keeps in-frame clones and lacks some. This table has about 200,000 clones, about nine tenths appearing once. The sample taken for sequencing was PBMCs or T cells enriched from blood (not recorded which). The origin of the receptors is a man aged 25-45 years who had recovered from COVID-19.

This clone was detected once. This chain links TRBV6-5 with TRBJ2-3; D gene ambiguous. The CDR3 spans 15 residues. Germline V gene data show CDR1 as MNHEY and CDR2 as SVGAGI. The V gene lost 5 bases and the J gene lost 0 bases, with 12 bases spanning the gap. The CDR3 DNA is TGTGCCAGCAGTCACACGCTCATAAGCACAGATACGCAGTATTTT. Protein product: CASSHTLISTDTQYF.

This clone was seen once. The gene calls are TRBV4-1 and TRBJ2-7, with D possibly TRBD1 on 5 matching bases. The CDR3 totals 15 residues. V dropped 1 base and J dropped 4 bases, with 14 bases sitting between them. Per germline, CDR1 MGHRA and CDR2 YSYEKL. CDR3 loop: CASSQAPRGVYEQYF. The CDR3 bases are TGCGCCAGCAGCCAAGCTCCTAGGGGCGTTTACGAGCAGTACTTC.

The chain combines TRBV30 with TRBJ2-7; D gene ambiguous. CDR3 length: 13 residues. Per the germline V gene, CDR1 is GTSNPN and CDR2 is SVGIG (reference sequence). Trimming removed 0 bases at V and 0 bases at J, with 6 bases between. The CDR3 DNA sequence: TGTGCCTGGAGTGTACACAGCTCCTACGAGCAGTACTTC. Translation gives CAWSVHSSYEQYF.

The J gene is TRBJ2-5, the V gene TRBV2; the D is unclear. The length of the CDR3 is 12 residues. The V gene's germline CDR1 is SNHLY and CDR2 FYNNEI. V shed 5 bases and J shed 9 bases, with 13 bases lying between them. This chain's CDR3 is CASSLQAYPQYF. The DNA for the CDR3 is TGTGCCAGCAGTCTTCAGGCTTACCCCCAGTACTTC.

The rearrangement links TRBV15 to TRBJ2-2; a possible D gene is TRBD1 (6 bases). This CDR3 comprises 18 residues. Germline values: CDR1 LNHNV, CDR2 YYDKDF (reference sequence). V lost 3 bases and J lost 2, with 19 bases in between. The CDR3 loop reads CATSSLFISGENTGELFF. Here the CDR3 DNA reads TGTGCCACCAGCAGTCTTTTTATATCAGGGGAAAACACCGGGGAGCTGTTTTTT.